A single TCR beta chain is shown here with its context. The sample belongs to a study of early stage breast cancer tumors. Sequenced by immunoSEQ multiplex PCR; TCRdb stores in-frame clones only, minus some. The sample holds about 72,000 clones; approximately 79% are singletons and the top ten take 3% to 3.5%. With 4 bases clipped from V and 4 bases from J, the junction kept 6 bases outside the gene matches. The CDR3 sequence is 14 residues long. From germline, CDR1 is SGHRS and CDR2 YFSETQ. Sequencing input: blood. This receptor was identified in a person between 55 and 69 years old with breast cancer. The rearrangement joins TRBV5-1 to TRBJ1-2; 8 bases align to TRBD1. DNA for the CDR3: TGCGCCAGCAGCCCGGACAGGGCCGGCTATGGCTACACCTTC. Residues: CASSPDRAGYGYTF.